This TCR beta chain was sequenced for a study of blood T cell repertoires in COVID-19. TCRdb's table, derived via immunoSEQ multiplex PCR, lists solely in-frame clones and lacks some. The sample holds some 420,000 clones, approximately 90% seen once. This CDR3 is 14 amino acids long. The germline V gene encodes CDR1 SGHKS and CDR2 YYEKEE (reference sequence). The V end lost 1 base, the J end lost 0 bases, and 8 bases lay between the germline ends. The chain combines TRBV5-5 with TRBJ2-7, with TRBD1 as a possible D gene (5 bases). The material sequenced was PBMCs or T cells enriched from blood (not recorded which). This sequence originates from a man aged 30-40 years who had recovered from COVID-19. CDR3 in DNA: TGTGCCAGCAGCTTGTCCGACAGCTCCTACGAGCAGTACTTC. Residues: CASSLSDSSYEQYF.